This T cell receptor beta chain was recovered during a study of beta chain features in type 1 diabetes. The study reverse transcribed the entire isolated RNA, so it sequenced expressed TCRB transcripts. This table comes from immunoSEQ multiplex PCR, and its TCRdb copy is limited to in-frame clones, with some not included. The data contain fewer than 550,000 clones, over 10% of them singletons. V lost 2 bases to trimming and J lost 2 bases, with 10 bases between them. This CDR3 has 14 amino acids. Germline V gene data show CDR1 as SGDLS and CDR2 as YYNGEE. There are a few counts of this clone. This sequence was found in a woman under 30 in good health. The chain recombines TRBV9 with TRBJ1-2, with D unresolved. Input material: naive CD4+ T cells from blood. The DNA for the CDR3 is TGTGCCAGCAGCGTGGGCCCCGAAAACTATGGCTACACCTTC. This gives the protein CASSVGPENYGYTF. Drawing the rest from reference TRBV9 and TRBJ1-2, the complete variable domain is DSGVTQTPKHLITATGQRVTLRCSPRSGDLSVYWYQQSLDQGLQFLIQYYNGEERAKGNILERFSAQQFPDLHSELNLSSLELGDSALYFCASSVGPENYGYTFGSGTRLTVV.